This TCR beta chain was captured in a study of shared clonotypes between healthy human individuals. Overall study: Every donor yielded three CD4 naive, three CD4 memory, two CD8 naive and one CD8 memory plate.

Profiled with immunoSEQ multiplex PCR; TCRdb holds only in-frame clones, not every one. The table includes about 1,800,000 clones, approximately 94% detected once. As concerns this clone: Its antigen is still unknown. Other nucleotide sequences in the sample specify the same CDR3.

Terminally differentiated effector memory CD45RA+ cells were left out of the naive CD8 fraction, which was CD45RO-negative and positively selected for CCR7. Adult donors, all healthy and HIV-negative, had no recent acute infections or vaccinations. The CDR3 loop spans 14 amino acids. Germline V gene data show CDR1 as MNHEY and CDR2 as SVGAGI. Trimming took 2 bases from V and 7 from J; bases not matched to a gene: 0. Study findings and constraints: Naive subsets typically showed greater estimated richness than memory subsets. It was anticipated that sequencing depth would influence how many clonotypes donors shared.

The material sequenced was naive CD8+ T cells sorted from blood. The rearrangement uses TRBV6-5 and TRBJ2-1, with TRBD2 matching over 12 bases. This sequence was found in a man aged 18-30 years in good health. The CDR3 loop reads CASSYGTSGNEQFF. DNA for the CDR3: TGTGCCAGCAGTTACGGGACTAGCGGGAATGAGCAGTTCTTC.